The 7 T cell receptor beta chains presented below share a single source sample, sequenced in a study of blood T cell repertoires in COVID-19. Clones were sequenced by immunoSEQ multiplex PCR, and TCRdb holds only the in-frame ones, with some missing. The profile shows 250,000 to 350,000 clones, more than 80% of them singletons. Sequenced input: PBMCs or T cells enriched from blood (not recorded which). These receptors all stem from a young woman who had recovered from COVID-19.

The rearrangement joins TRBV29-1 to TRBJ1-4, with 7 bases lining up with TRBD1. Germline CDR1 and CDR2: SQVTM and ANQGSEA. The CDR3 consists of 15 residues. V lost 0 bases and J lost 8; bases outside the gene matches: 9. Here the CDR3 reads CSVEDPAGGREKLFF. In DNA form, the CDR3 reads TGCAGCGTTGAAGATCCCGCAGGGGGGCGCGAAAAACTGTTTTTT.

The chain recombines TRBV25-1 with TRBJ1-1; D may be TRBD1 (5 bases). Germline V gene sequence: CDR1 MGHDK, CDR2 SYGVNS. The CDR3 is made up of 11 amino acids. The germline V and J ends were trimmed by 6 bases and 6 bases, with 8 bases remaining between them. CDR3 sequence (DNA): TGTGCCAGCAGGCGCAGGGCTGAAGCTTTCTTT. It translates to CASRRRAEAFF.

The chain employs TRBV20-1 and TRBJ2-2; TRBD2 matches 9 bases. This CDR3 has 16 amino acids. V lost 6 bases and J lost 4; bases outside the gene matches: 12. CDR1 and CDR2 (germline): DFQATT, SNEGSKA (reference sequence). The CDR3: CSASPPGLAPTGELFF. The CDR3 DNA is TGCAGTGCAAGTCCTCCGGGACTAGCTCCCACCGGGGAGCTGTTTTTT.

This chain connects TRBV7-2 to TRBJ1-2; a possible D gene is TRBD1 (6 bases). The length of the CDR3 is 15 residues. The germline V gene has CDR1 SGHTA and CDR2 FQGNSA. V lost 3 bases to trimming and J lost 4 bases, with 15 bases between them. This CDR3 reads CASSFATGSPYGYTF. CDR3 nucleotides: TGTGCCAGCAGCTTTGCGACAGGATCCCCCTATGGCTACACCTTC.

This chain uses TRBV7-6 with TRBJ2-1; 11 bases are shared with TRBD2. The V gene end was trimmed by 2 bases and the J gene end by 5 bases; junction bases not matched to a gene: 11. Germline V gene data show CDR1 as SGHVS and CDR2 as FNYEAQ. The CDR3 is 18 residues long. This chain's CDR3 is CASSLRASGGQGNNEQFF. CDR3 nucleotide sequence: TGTGCCAGCAGCTTAAGGGCTAGCGGGGGGCAGGGGAACAATGAGCAGTTCTTC.

This chain uses TRBV19 with TRBJ2-7; TRBD2 matches at 8 bases. The germline gives CDR1 LNHDA, CDR2 SQIVND (reference sequence). This CDR3 is built from 17 residues. The CDR3 spells CSRSAVGRGSGYYEQYF. The CDR3 DNA reads TGTTCAAGAAGTGCGGTCGGGAGGGGTAGCGGCTACTACGAGCAGTACTTC.

The chain combines TRBV9 with TRBJ2-3, with D perhaps TRBD2 (7 bases). The CDR3 consists of 18 residues. CDR1 and CDR2 from the germline V gene are SGDLS and YYNGEE. With 4 bases removed from V and 3 bases from J, the gap between germline ends came to 24 bases. The CDR3 bases are TGTGCCAGCAGCACCCCGGCGGTTTGGGGGGGCGGGACAGATACGCAGTATTTT. Its protein product is CASSTPAVWGGGTDTQYF.